This T cell receptor (beta chain) was recovered during a study of PD-L1 blockade in urothelial cancer. Study summary: Once treatment had started, blood was analyzed at 3 weeks (second dose) and again at 6 weeks. Findings and caveats of the study: Lower pretreatment blood TCR clonality, under the median, predicted better survival, researchers reported.

For this clone: The antigen is not known.

V dropped 5 bases and J dropped 6 bases, with 10 bases sitting between them. CDR3 length: 12 amino acids. The germline V gene has CDR1 MNHNY and CDR2 SVGAGI (reference sequence). Repertoires were generated with immunoSEQ multiplex PCR, while TCRdb's copy carries only in-frame clones and drops some. The table records some 52,000 clones, 70% to 85% of them present only once. Patients suffered from locally advanced or metastatic urothelial carcinoma. The study collected 1 to 8 samples per patient, pretreatment and on-treatment. This sample comprised PBMCs, obtained around atezolizumab (anti-PD-L1) treatment. This receptor was taken from a man aged 65 to 85 with urothelial cancer. The V gene is TRBV6-6, the J gene TRBJ1-2; D gene unclear. The CDR3 is CASSPGSHGYTF. CDR3 coding DNA: TGTGCCAGCAGTCCCGGGTCCCATGGCTACACCTTC.